The 25 T cell receptor beta chains reported below all come from one sample, sequenced in a study of tumor and adjacent non-tumor tissue in lung cancer. A modified ARM-PCR protocol with three rounds of nested PCR amplified TCRbeta. TCRdb reprocessed the multiplex PCR reads with MiXCR, giving one entry per CDR3 protein. The profile covers tens of thousands of distinct CDR3 sequences, with roughly 72% appearing a single time and 8% to 10% taken by the ten largest. The template was RNA from unsorted bulk tissue. Sequenced material: lung tumor tissue. Source of these receptors: a woman between 35 and 50 years old with non-small cell lung cancer.

V and J are TRBV29-1 and TRBJ2-6, with D maybe TRBD1 (5 bases). The V gene lost 5 bases and the J gene lost 4 bases, with 15 bases spanning the gap. CDR1 and CDR2 from the germline V gene are SQVTM and ANQGSEA. The CDR3 covers 15 residues. The CDR3 loop reads CSVSTEGSGANVLTF. CDR3 DNA sequence: TGCAGCGTTTCGACAGAAGGCTCCGGGGCCAACGTCCTGACTTTC.

Worth noting for this clonotype: This CDR3 is missing its conserved last phenylalanine or tryptophan, likely due to a read error. This chain uses TRBV4-2 with TRBJ2-7; TRBD1 matches at 9 bases. The CDR3 contains 17 residues. CDR1 LGHNA and CDR2 YNFKEQ come from the germline V gene. The CDR3 coding sequence is TGTTCCAGCAGCCAAGCATTTGGACAGGGGCAGGCCTACGAGCAGTACTCC. Encoded protein: CSSSQAFGQGQAYEQYS.

For this clonotype: A much bigger clone sits one base away, suggesting this may be a read error. The V call is TRBV6-2 or TRBV6-3, the J call TRBJ2-7; no firm D call. Germline CDR1 is MNHEY and CDR2 is SVGEGT. Trimming removed 4 bases from V and 1 base from J, with 20 bases in between. The CDR3 has 17 residues. CDR3 in DNA: TGTGCCAGCAGTTCCCCAGGACGGTCGACTCTTTCCTACGAGCAGTACTTC. This sequence encodes CASSSPGRSTLSYEQYF.

A note on this clonotype: The junction departs from the called germline gene at one end, perhaps through a read error. The chain joins TRBV10-3 to TRBJ2-7; tentative D call: TRBD2 (5 bases). Germline CDR1 ENHRY, CDR2 SYGVKD. The CDR3 extends over 10 amino acids. DNA of the CDR3: TGTGCCTCCGGGGAACCTGAACAGCACTTC. It is translated as CASGEPEQHF.

In the case of this clonotype: An end of the junction differs from the germline gene, which may be a read error. The gene calls are TRBV4-2 and TRBJ1-5; weak D call: TRBD1 (5 bases). This CDR3 comprises 20 residues. CDR1 and CDR2 (germline): LGHNA, YNFKEQ. The CDR3, as DNA: TGTGGCAGCAGCCAATATCCCACCCAGGGAAGGTTTCGGAGCAATCAGCCCCAGCATTTT. Translated, it gives CGSSQYPTQGRFRSNQPQHF.

J is TRBJ2-1 and V is TRBV11-2, with 10 positions matching TRBD2. J gave up 9 bases and V 7 bases, and 15 bases lay outside the gene matches. The germline V gene encodes CDR1 SGHAT and CDR2 FQNNGV. The CDR3 runs 16 residues. The CDR3 DNA reads TGTGCCAGCAAATTAGGGCCACTAGCGGGGCGCAGTGAGCAGTTCTTC. This translates into CASKLGPLAGRSEQFF. The complete variable domain, with remaining parts taken from reference TRBV11-2 and TRBJ2-1, reads EAGVAQSPRYKIIEKRQSVAFWCNPISGHATLYWYQQILGQGPKLLIQFQNNGVVDDSQLPKDRFSAERLKGVDSTLKIQPAKLEDSAVYLCASKLGPLAGRSEQFFGPGTRLTVL.

J is TRBJ2-1 and V is TRBV19; D is unclear. The CDR3 loop spans 15 amino acids. Trimming took 2 bases from V and 8 from J, leaving 16 bases between them. Per the germline V gene, CDR1 is LNHDA and CDR2 is SQIVND (reference sequence). CDR3 protein: CASSIRSSSKDEQFF. CDR3 DNA: TGTGCCAGTAGTATACGTAGCAGCTCTAAGGATGAGCAGTTCTTC.

With regard to this clonotype: The missing conserved phenylalanine or tryptophan at the end of this CDR3 makes a read error likely. The chain recombines TRBV5-6 with TRBJ2-6; D may be TRBD1 (5 bases). Trimming pared 9 bases from V and 1 base from J, leaving 14 bases between. Germline CDR1 and CDR2: SGHDT and YYEEEE. CDR3 size: 15 residues. The CDR3 nucleotides are TGTGCCATCAGGGTTAAGGGTTCTGGGGCCAACGTCCTGACTATC. It yields the protein CAIRVKGSGANVLTI.

This clonotype was seen a single time. This could be a read error, since a much larger clone is one nucleotide away. The J gene is TRBJ2-7, the V gene TRBV7-9; a possible D gene is TRBD1 (5 bases). The CDR3 runs 11 residues. Germline V gene lookup returns CDR1 SEHNR and CDR2 FQNEAQ (reference sequence). The chain's CDR3 is CASSLTDELYF. The DNA for the CDR3 is TGTGCCAGCAGCTTGACAGACGAGCTGTACTTC.

Notes on this clonotype: The conserved closing phenylalanine or tryptophan is absent in this CDR3, likely reflecting a read error. The V gene is TRBV5-5, the J gene TRBJ2-6; 9 bases are shared with TRBD2. The CDR3 length is 18 residues. CDR1 is SGHKS and CDR2 is YYEKEE in the germline V gene (reference sequence). CDR3 sequence reads: CASSLVSGSDFGANVLTI. For the CDR3, the DNA is TGTGCCAGTAGCTTGGTTAGCGGGAGTGATTTTGGGGCCAACGTCCTGACTATC.

As to this clonotype: Given the absence of the conserved phenylalanine or tryptophan at the CDR3 end, a read error is likely. The chain couples TRBV6-6 to TRBJ1-6; 9 bases are a match to TRBD1. CDR1 is MNHNY, CDR2 SVGAGI, per germline (reference sequence). The CDR3 runs to 15 residues. CDR3 sequence (DNA): TGTACCAGCAGTTTAAGGACAGGGGAGTATTCACCCCTCCACTGT. It is translated as CTSSLRTGEYSPLHC.

V is TRBV12-3 or TRBV12-4 and J is TRBJ1-3; no reliable D call. CDR3 length: 15 residues. The CDR3 region has the DNA TGTGTCAACAGTCCGTCCGGACCCTGGAGAAACACCATATATTTT. It yields the protein CVNSPSGPWRNTIYF.

Note on this clonotype: An end of the junction does not agree with germline; a read error may underlie this. The rearrangement joins TRBV4-2 to TRBJ2-3; 8 bases are a match to TRBD2. The CDR3 length is 16 residues. The germline CDR1 and CDR2 sequences are LGHNA and YNFKEQ. The CDR3 DNA is TGTGCCAGCAGCCAAAGTAGCGGGAAGACAACCGATATGCAGTATTTT. Residues: CASSQSSGKTTDMQYF.

Many counts were recorded for this clonotype. This rearrangement joins TRBV5-1 to TRBJ2-1; 8 positions match TRBD1. The germline V gene has CDR1 SGHRS and CDR2 YFSETQ. Trimming cost V 3 bases and J 7 bases; bases outside gene matches: 6. There are 14 residues in the CDR3. The CDR3 DNA reads as TGCGCCAGCAGCTCCAGGGGGCCCTCGAATGAGCAGTTCTTC. Residues: CASSSRGPSNEQFF.

In regard to this clonotype: The CDR3 end shows no conserved phenylalanine or tryptophan, and so a read error is likely. Because the CDR3's place on the DNA is in doubt, the DNA is left out and the CDR3 is given as listed by TCRdb. The chain links TRBV11-3 to TRBJ2-1. The CDR3 totals 14 residues, both ends included. Germline CDR1 and CDR2: SGHNT and YENEEA. Here the CDR3 reads CASSEDGFYKELFI.

Remarks on this clonotype: Compared with germline, one end of the junction differs, possibly owing to a read error. The V and J genes are TRBV5-1 and TRBJ2-7; the match to TRBD2 covers 11 bases. This CDR3 is 16 amino acids long. Germline CDR1 SGHRS, CDR2 YFSETQ. DNA for the CDR3: TGCGCTAGCAGCTTTTTCTCCGGGACTAGCGGAGGGCCTCATTACTTC. Translating it yields CASSFFSGTSGGPHYF.

Ten or more counts support this clonotype. The chain uses TRBV6-4 and TRBJ2-3; 12 positions match TRBD2. V was pared by 6 bases and J by 5 bases, with 6 bases of the junction left unmatched. Germline V gene sequence: CDR1 MRHNA, CDR2 SNTAGT. The CDR3 has 15 amino acids. CDR3 amino acids: CASSATSGGLDTQYF. The CDR3 DNA reads as TGTGCCAGCAGCGCGACTAGCGGGGGTTTAGATACGCAGTATTTT.

The gene calls are TRBV11-2 and TRBJ2-4; 14 bases are a match to TRBD2. V trimming: 4 bases; J trimming: 8 bases; junction bases outside the gene matches: 7. In germline, CDR1 is SGHAT, CDR2 FQNNGV. The CDR3 is 16 amino acids. As DNA, the CDR3 is TGTGCCAGCAGCTCTCTGACTAGCGGGAGGGACTACATTCAGTACTTC. This encodes CASSSLTSGRDYIQYF. The full variable domain, its missing parts supplied by reference TRBV11-2 and TRBJ2-4, is EAGVAQSPRYKIIEKRQSVAFWCNPISGHATLYWYQQILGQGPKLLIQFQNNGVVDDSQLPKDRFSAERLKGVDSTLKIQPAKLEDSAVYLCASSSLTSGRDYIQYFGAGTRLSVL.

Concerning this clonotype itself: An end of the junction differs from the germline gene, which may be a read error. This rearrangement joins TRBV4-2 to TRBJ2-3; maybe TRBD1 (5 bases). The CDR3 loop spans 13 amino acids. The germline CDR1 and CDR2 sequences are LGHNA and YNFKEQ. CDR3 sequence (DNA): TGTGCCAGCAGTCAAGAGACAGAGGATACGCAGTATTTT. Amino acid sequence: CASSQETEDTQYF.

Note on this clonotype: Compared with germline, one end of the junction differs, possibly owing to a read error. This chain links TRBV29-1 with TRBJ2-1; 7 bases match TRBD2. The CDR3 length is 14 residues. Germline-derived CDR1 and CDR2 are SQVTM and ANQGSEA. The CDR3 coding sequence is TGCAGCATTGGGGGGGACTCCCACTACGATGAGCAGTTCTTC. Its protein product is CSIGGDSHYDEQFF.

This clonotype was found once. The conserved phenylalanine or tryptophan normally closing the CDR3 is absent here, so this likely arose from a read error. The DNA is left out, because the CDR3 cannot be placed on it with certainty; the CDR3 is given as TCRdb lists it. J is TRBJ2-1 and V is TRBV5-1; the DNA was not compared with TRBD2, the D call given in the table. Germline values: CDR1 SGHRS, CDR2 YFSETQ. A total of 15 residues make up the CDR3, ends included. Here the CDR3 reads CASRSGSYTYNEQFI.

On this clonotype itself: One end of the junction is discordant with germline, which a read error may explain. J is TRBJ2-7 and V is TRBV11-2; D is uncertain. Looked up from germline, CDR1 is SGHAT and CDR2 is FQNNGV. There are 12 residues in the CDR3. The chain's CDR3 is CASNLTQNEQHF. Here the CDR3 DNA reads TGTGCCAGCAACTTAACCCAGAACGAGCAGCACTTC.

This clonotype was detected only a few times. The chain uses TRBV11-2 and TRBJ2-7, with unresolved D. Trimming removed 8 bases at V and 2 bases at J, with 10 bases between. This CDR3 spans 12 amino acids. CDR1 SGHAT and CDR2 FQNNGV come from the germline V gene. DNA of the CDR3: TGTGCCAGCGGGGTCTCCCCCTACGAGCAGTACTTC. It yields the protein CASGVSPYEQYF. Filled out from reference TRBV11-2 and TRBJ2-7, the complete variable domain reads EAGVAQSPRYKIIEKRQSVAFWCNPISGHATLYWYQQILGQGPKLLIQFQNNGVVDDSQLPKDRFSAERLKGVDSTLKIQPAKLEDSAVYLCASGVSPYEQYFGPGTRLTVT.

With regard to this clonotype: With a much larger clone just one base away, this may be a read error. The CDR3 spells CASSHSVVQASPLHF. The CDR3 nucleotides are TGTGCCAGCAGTCACTCGGTTGTACAGGCTTCACCCCTCCACTTT. The chain combines TRBV6-5 with TRBJ1-6; the D gene is possibly TRBD1 (5 bases). In germline, CDR1 is MNHEY, CDR2 SVGAGI. The CDR3 totals 15 residues.

On this clonotype: One end of the junction is discordant with germline, which a read error may explain. CDR3 sequence: CSVRLGANTDMQYF. The CDR3 DNA reads TGCAGCGTGAGACTAGGAGCTAACACAGATATGCAGTATTTT. The V and J genes are TRBV29-1 and TRBJ2-3, with a possible D match to TRBD2 (6 bases). The CDR3 length is 14 residues. Germline V CDR1 and CDR2: SQVTM, ANQGSEA.